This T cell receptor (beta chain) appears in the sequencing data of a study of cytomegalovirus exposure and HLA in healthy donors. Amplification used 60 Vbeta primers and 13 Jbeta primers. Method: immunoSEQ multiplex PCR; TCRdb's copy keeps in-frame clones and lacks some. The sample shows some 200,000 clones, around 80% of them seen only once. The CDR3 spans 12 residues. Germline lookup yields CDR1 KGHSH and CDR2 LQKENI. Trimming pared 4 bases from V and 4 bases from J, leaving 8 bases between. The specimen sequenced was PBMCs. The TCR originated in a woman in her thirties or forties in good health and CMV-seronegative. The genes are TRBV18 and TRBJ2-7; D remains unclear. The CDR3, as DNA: TGTGCCAGCTCACAAACAGATTACGAGCAGTACTTC. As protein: CASSQTDYEQYF.